These 30 T cell receptor beta chains were all obtained from the same sample, sequenced in a study of Tregs in tolerant kidney transplant recipients. The table came from immunoSEQ multiplex PCR; TCRdb's copy has only in-frame clones and leaves some out. Found here are tens of thousands of clones, about 91% of them singletons; the top ten hold roughly 1.4%. The nonmyeloablative bone marrow transplants came from related graft donors, with transient mixed chimerism. The sequenced sample was CD4+ T cells from blood (PBMCs), obtained 24 months after the transplant. The source of these receptors is a human patient who received a combined kidney and bone marrow transplant. These T cells may partly come from the graft donor.

The V call is TRBV9, the J call TRBJ1-1; D perhaps matches TRBD1 (5 bases). Germline CDR1 is SGDLS and CDR2 is YYNGEE. The CDR3 contains 14 residues. Trimming cost V 0 bases and J 4 bases, with 10 bases left between them. CDR3 in DNA: TGTGCCAGCAGCGTAGTTGGAGGGGTCACTGAAGCTTTCTTT. It is translated as CASSVVGGVTEAFF.

Written as DNA, the CDR3 is TGCGCCAGCAGCCAGACTGTTAGCGGGAGGTTAGCAGATACGCAGTATTTT. Protein product: CASSQTVSGRLADTQYF. The chain carries TRBV4-1 and TRBJ2-3; TRBD2 aligns across 10 bases. CDR1 and CDR2 (germline): MGHRA, YSYEKL. V lost 3 bases to trimming and J lost 4 bases; unmatched junction nucleotides: 10. This CDR3 has 17 amino acids.

The chain recombines TRBV2 with TRBJ2-7; possibly TRBD1 for D (6 bases). The CDR3 runs 15 residues. The germline gives CDR1 SNHLY, CDR2 FYNNEI. The germline V and J ends were trimmed by 4 bases and 3 bases, with 16 bases remaining between them. This CDR3 is CASSAPTGYRYEQYF. CDR3 sequence (DNA): TGTGCCAGCAGTGCCCCAACAGGGTACCGCTACGAGCAGTACTTC. The whole variable domain, filled in from reference TRBV2 and TRBJ2-7, reads EPEVTQTPSHQVTQMGQEVILRCVPISNHLYFYWYRQILGQKVEFLVSFYNNEISEKSEIFDDQFSVERPDGSNFTLKIRSTKLEDSAMYFCASSAPTGYRYEQYFGPGTRLTVT.

This sequence joins TRBV9 and TRBJ2-3; 14 positions match TRBD2. There are 17 residues in the CDR3. Germline CDR1 SGDLS, CDR2 YYNGEE. The junction had 7 bases not matched to a gene; V was cut back by 1 base and J by 6 bases. The CDR3 is CASSVLPGLAGGDTQYF. The CDR3 DNA reads as TGTGCCAGCAGCGTACTTCCCGGACTAGCGGGAGGCGATACGCAGTATTTT.

V is TRBV4-2 and J is TRBJ2-2; D might be TRBD1 (5 bases). The CDR3 is made up of 15 amino acids. Germline loops: CDR1 LGHNA, CDR2 YNFKEQ. V was shortened by 5 bases and J by 3 bases, with 13 bases between the two germline ends. The DNA for the CDR3 is TGTGCCAGCAGCTTCCAGGGCAGGTACACCGGGGAGCTGTTTTTT. Protein sequence: CASSFQGRYTGELFF.

The chain joins TRBV6-4 to TRBJ2-2; unclear D gene. The CDR3 runs 14 residues. Germline-derived CDR1 and CDR2 are MRHNA and SNTAGT. The germline V and J ends were trimmed by 4 bases and 7 bases, with 13 bases remaining between them. CDR3 in DNA: TGTGCCAGCAGTGTTGATATGAGAAACGGGGAGCTGTTTTTT. Translated, it gives CASSVDMRNGELFF.

The rearrangement joins TRBV6-5 to TRBJ2-1, with 7 nucleotides matching TRBD2. Germline CDR1 reads MNHEY; CDR2 reads SVGAGI. Germline trimming cut 7 bases from V and 5 bases from J; bases unmatched to any gene: 8. The CDR3 is made up of 14 amino acids. CDR3 amino acids: CASTSPGGHNEQFF. DNA of the CDR3: TGTGCCAGCACCTCCCCGGGGGGACACAATGAGCAGTTCTTC.

V usage is TRBV5-1 and J usage is TRBJ2-5; TRBD2 is a possible D gene (5 bases). The CDR3 runs 14 residues. CDR1 SGHRS and CDR2 YFSETQ come from the germline V gene. V was clipped by 3 bases and J by 3 bases, with 12 bases between them. The CDR3 DNA sequence: TGCGCCAGCAGCTCCCTCGGGGTGGAAGAGACCCAGTACTTC. It translates to CASSSLGVEETQYF.

This chain links TRBV18 with TRBJ1-1; possible D gene TRBD1, 5 bases. Germline CDR1 is KGHSH and CDR2 is LQKENI. V was cut by 4 bases and J by 0 bases, with 12 bases left in between. This CDR3 spans 15 amino acids. CDR3 sequence (DNA): TGTGCCAGCTCACTCAAACCGGGGGTGAACACTGAAGCTTTCTTT. Translated, it gives CASSLKPGVNTEAFF.

J is TRBJ2-2 and V is TRBV4-3, with a possible D match to TRBD1 (5 bases). The CDR3 runs to 17 residues. Germline loops: CDR1 LGHNA, CDR2 YSLEER. Deletions cut 0 bases from V and 6 bases from J, with 17 bases between. CDR3 protein: CASSQEWTPLSSGELFF. Written as DNA, the CDR3 is TGCGCCAGCAGCCAAGAATGGACACCTCTATCGTCCGGGGAGCTGTTTTTT.

The genes are TRBV19 and TRBJ1-2; 7 bases are shared with TRBD1. The germline CDR1 and CDR2 sequences are LNHDA and SQIVND (reference sequence). V gave up 5 bases and J gave up 7 bases; unmatched junction bases: 4. CDR3 size: 12 residues. The CDR3 is CASSRQGSGYTF. In DNA, the CDR3 is TGTGCCAGTAGTCGACAGGGCTCTGGCTACACCTTC.

The table lists this clone with a few counts. The J gene is TRBJ1-5, the V gene TRBV7-2; no clear D. There are 13 residues in the CDR3. Trimming removed 4 bases at V and 7 bases at J, with 11 bases between. Germline V gives CDR1 SGHTA, CDR2 FQGNSA. The DNA of the CDR3 is TGTGCCAGCAGCTCAACACGGGAGCAGCCCCAGCATTTT. As protein: CASSSTREQPQHF.

The gene calls are TRBV12-2 and TRBJ2-5; whether TRBD2, the table's D call, matches the DNA was not checked. TRBV12-2 is labeled a pseudogene. CDR3 size: 16 residues. The CDR3, as DNA: TGTGCAAGTCGTCACCATGCACTAGCGGGAGGAGAGACCCAGTACTTC. Amino acids: CASRHHALAGGETQYF.

CDR3 sequence (DNA): TGTGCTAGTGGTTTGGTATTAAACTCCGGGACAGGGAGAGAGGGCTACACCTTC. Encoded protein: CASGLVLNSGTGREGYTF. This chain joins TRBV12-5 and TRBJ1-2; 9 nucleotides align to TRBD1. CDR3 length: 18 residues. V shed 0 bases, J shed 8 bases, and the junction held 16 bases outside the gene matches. CDR1 is LGHNT, CDR2 FRNRAP, per germline. The variable domain in full, completed from reference TRBV12-5 and TRBJ1-2, reads DARVTQTPRHKVTEMGQEVTMRCQPILGHNTVFWYRQTMMQGLELLAYFRNRAPLDDSGMPKDRFSAEMPDATLATLKIQPSEPRDSAVYFCASGLVLNSGTGREGYTFGSGTRLTVV.

CDR3 in amino acids: CASSDTSQGAEGYTF. CDR3 sequence (DNA): TGTGCCAGCAGTGACACGTCGCAGGGGGCTGAAGGCTACACCTTC. The V gene is TRBV6-4, the J gene TRBJ1-2; TRBD1 matches at 8 bases. CDR3 size: 15 residues. Germline V lookup: CDR1 MRHNA, CDR2 SNTAGT. The V and J ends lost 2 bases and 8 bases, in that order; junction bases with no gene match: 10.

The chain is built from TRBV4-2 and TRBJ2-7; 8 nucleotides agree with TRBD2. J lost 5 bases, V lost 2 bases, and 5 bases had no gene match. The germline V gene has CDR1 LGHNA and CDR2 YNFKEQ. The CDR3 runs 14 residues. Here the CDR3 DNA reads TGTGCCAGCAGCCAACGTCTAGCGGGTCACGAGCAGTACTTC. The encoded protein is CASSQRLAGHEQYF.

About this clone: One junction end does not reproduce the germline sequence, and a read error may be involved. This CDR3 is also generated by other DNA sequences in the sample. V and J are TRBV7-2 and TRBJ1-6; 8 bases align to TRBD1. In germline, CDR1 is SGHTA, CDR2 FQGNSA. The length of the CDR3 is 14 residues. CDR3 sequence (DNA): TGTGCCAGCAGCCAAAGACAGGGGAATTCCCCCCTCCACTTT. Encoded protein: CASSQRQGNSPLHF.

The chain recombines TRBV5-1 with TRBJ2-1; the match to TRBD1 covers 9 bases. This CDR3 contains 16 residues. Trimming cost V 0 bases and J 4 bases; bases outside gene matches: 5. Germline lookup yields CDR1 SGHRS and CDR2 YFSETQ. The CDR3 here is CASSLGDRARYNEQFF. The CDR3 DNA reads as TGCGCCAGCAGCTTGGGGGACAGGGCACGATACAATGAGCAGTTCTTC.

This sequence joins TRBV19 and TRBJ2-3; no reliable D call. The V gene lost 5 bases and the J gene lost 5 bases, with 8 bases spanning the gap. The CDR3 length is 12 residues. Germline V lookup: CDR1 LNHDA, CDR2 SQIVND (reference sequence). CDR3 bases: TGTGCCAGTAGTCCCCCGGGAGATACGCAGTATTTT. This sequence encodes CASSPPGDTQYF.

In this sample, this clone turned up once. An end of the junction does not agree with germline; a read error may underlie this. Within the sample, other DNA sequences also encode this same CDR3. The chain uses TRBV7-9 and TRBJ1-6; D remains unclear. The CDR3 totals 17 residues. Germline CDR1 and CDR2: SEHNR and FQNEAQ (reference sequence). CDR3 amino acids: CASSLMPGSSYNSPLHF. In DNA, the CDR3 is TGTGCCAGCAGCTTAATGCCGGGGAGCTCCTATAATTCCCCCCTCCACTTT. Combining the CDR3 with reference TRBV7-9 and TRBJ1-6 gives the whole variable domain DTGVSQNPRHKITKRGQNVTFRCDPISEHNRLYWYRQTLGQGPEFLTYFQNEAQLEKSRLLSDRFSAERPKGSFSTLEIQRTEQGDSAMYLCASSLMPGSSYNSPLHFGNGTRLTVT.

The rearrangement links TRBV11-3 to TRBJ2-7; 11 nucleotides line up with TRBD1. Germline CDR1 is SGHNT and CDR2 is YENEEA. The CDR3 extends over 13 amino acids. V dropped 8 bases and J dropped 1; count of bases not matched to a gene: 1. CDR3 nucleotide sequence: TGTGCCAGCGGACAGGGGGCTTCCTACGAGCAGTACTTC. It encodes CASGQGASYEQYF.

The chain has TRBV30 and TRBJ1-1; D gene ambiguous. CDR3 size: 11 residues. CDR1 and CDR2 from the germline V gene are GTSNPN and SVGIG (reference sequence). Trimming left V 2 bases short and J 7 bases short, with 8 bases between. In nucleotides, the CDR3 is TGTGCCTGGAGTCGTAAATTTGAAGCTTTCTTT. Its protein product is CAWSRKFEAFF.

The V and J genes are TRBV9 and TRBJ2-1, with no clear D. Germline assignment: CDR1 SGDLS and CDR2 YYNGEE. The CDR3 is 16 residues long. V gave up 0 bases and J gave up 0 bases, with 10 bases separating them. The CDR3: CASSVVTASSYNEQFF. CDR3 nucleotides: TGTGCCAGCAGCGTAGTAACGGCTAGCTCCTACAATGAGCAGTTCTTC.

The chain couples TRBV5-1 to TRBJ2-3; 7 nucleotides agree with TRBD1. Trimming removed 4 bases from V and 0 bases from J; junction bases left unmatched: 11. The length of the CDR3 is 17 residues. Germline values: CDR1 SGHRS, CDR2 YFSETQ. The DNA for the CDR3 is TGCGCCAGCAGCGGCCGCCGGGACAGTTCTAGCACAGATACGCAGTATTTT. This encodes CASSGRRDSSSTDTQYF.

This clone has only a few counts. The CDR3 region is CATRGIPATNEKLFF. CDR3 bases: TGTGCCACTAGAGGGATACCAGCAACTAATGAAAAACTGTTTTTT. The chain has TRBV10-3 and TRBJ1-4; D is unclear. The CDR3 contains 15 residues. Germline-derived CDR1 and CDR2 are ENHRY and SYGVKD. The V end was cut by 10 bases, the J end by 0 bases, with 15 bases between.

Comment on this clone: The junction and the germline gene differ at one end; a read error may be behind it. The chain employs TRBV9 and TRBJ1-2; perhaps TRBD1 as D (6 bases). The CDR3 contains 14 residues. Germline V CDR1 and CDR2: SGDLS, YYNGEE. The CDR3 nucleotides read TGTGCCGGCAGCGTAGGACAGACAAACTATGGCTACACCTTC. It yields the protein CAGSVGQTNYGYTF. The full variable domain, completed using reference TRBV9 and TRBJ1-2, is DSGVTQTPKHLITATGQRVTLRCSPRSGDLSVYWYQQSLDQGLQFLIQYYNGEERAKGNILERFSAQQFPDLHSELNLSSLELGDSALYFCAGSVGQTNYGYTFGSGTRLTVV.

This clone has a single count. The chain has TRBV7-2 and TRBJ1-4; a possible D gene is TRBD1 (5 bases). Per the germline V gene, CDR1 is SGHTA and CDR2 is FQGNSA. V was pared by 1 base and J by 3 bases, with 9 bases between. The CDR3 is 15 amino acids. Here the CDR3 DNA reads TGTGCCAGCAGCTTAGAGGGGCTAGCTAATGAAAAACTGTTTTTT. Protein: CASSLEGLANEKLFF.

The gene calls are TRBV19 and TRBJ2-2; 12 positions agree with TRBD2. The CDR3 sequence is 19 residues long. V shed 8 bases, J shed 0 bases, and the junction held 13 bases outside the gene matches. Germline CDR1 and CDR2: LNHDA and SQIVND (reference sequence). The CDR3, as DNA: TGTGCCAGTCGAAGACAGGGGACTAGCGGGCGAGCGAACACCGGGGAGCTGTTTTTT. Its translation: CASRRQGTSGRANTGELFF.

The V gene is TRBV7-2, the J gene TRBJ2-2; TRBD2 aligns across 8 bases. Germline V gene lookup returns CDR1 SGHTA and CDR2 FQGNSA. V shed 6 bases, J shed 4 bases, and the junction held 7 bases outside the gene matches. The CDR3 is 15 amino acids. The CDR3 sequence is CASSRGGQGTGELFF. CDR3 DNA sequence: TGTGCCAGCAGTCGGGGGGGCCAGGGCACCGGGGAGCTGTTTTTT.

The gene calls are TRBV4-2 and TRBJ1-5, with TRBD1 identical over 9 bases. This CDR3 has 18 amino acids. The germline gives CDR1 LGHNA, CDR2 YNFKEQ. V shed 0 bases and J 6 bases; nucleotides not matched to a gene: 12. The CDR3 sequence is CASSQDLGTGFYSQPQHF. The CDR3 DNA reads TGTGCCAGCAGCCAAGATTTGGGGACAGGGTTTTATTCTCAGCCCCAGCATTTT.